This T cell receptor beta chain was identified in a study of cytomegalovirus exposure and HLA in healthy donors. The study, taken as a whole, reports: Across donors, most TCRs were seen rarely, yet some public ones were widespread.

PCR employed 60 Vbeta and 13 Jbeta primers. TCRdb keeps only in-frame clones here, not all; method: immunoSEQ multiplex PCR. The table has 170,000 or so clones, 70% to 85% seen once. With regard to this clone: What it binds is unknown.

Trimming left V 3 bases short and J 6 bases short, with 6 bases between. The CDR3 sequence is 12 residues long. Germline V gene lookup returns CDR1 ENHRY and CDR2 SYGVKD. The receptor's source is a man between 18 and 35 years old in good health and CMV-seronegative. The material sequenced was PBMCs. J is TRBJ2-1 and V is TRBV10-3; a weak D match, TRBD2 (6 bases). The CDR3 DNA is TGTGCCATCAGTGACGGGAGCAATGAGCAGTTCTTC. It translates to CAISDGSNEQFF.